The text below deals with one T cell receptor beta chain. The antigen remains unidentified. These data are taken from a study of blood T cells in healthy people across ages. General observations from the study: Strong correlation was found linking TCR beta diversity to naive T cell percentage. Higher diversity, along with more naive CD4+ cells, distinguished long-lived donors from aged donors.

A J-beta primer mix and a sample-barcoded 5' primer were used in a second PCR of about 7 to 12 cycles. A template-switch adaptor that had 12 random nucleotides put a tag on each cDNA molecule. Via MiXCR, TCRdb re-called the 5' RACE reads, giving one row per CDR3 protein. The sample yields around 1.5 million distinct CDR3 sequences, approximately 59% seen once. PBMCs numbering at least 7 million were isolated per sample. This TCR was sampled from a man aged 18 to 29 in good health. The sequenced material came from blood.

The CDR3 sequence: CASSFSGTRRVGELFF. In nucleotides, the CDR3 is TGTGCCAGCAGCTTCTCCGGGACTAGGAGGGTCGGGGAGCTGTTTTTT. The chain carries TRBV7-2 and TRBJ2-2; 8 nucleotides agree with TRBD2. This CDR3 comprises 16 residues. Germline V lookup: CDR1 SGHTA, CDR2 FQGNSA. V dropped 3 bases and J dropped 7; count of bases not matched to a gene: 10.